A selection of T cell receptor beta chains follows, all from one sample in a study of blood T cell repertoires in COVID-19. TCRdb's table, derived via immunoSEQ multiplex PCR, lists solely in-frame clones and lacks some. The table lists 95,000 to 120,000 clones, around 83% of them singletons. Sequencing was performed on peripheral blood. The receptors come from a man in his forties with acute or convalescent COVID-19. Both conserved end residues are part of each CDR3. The order of the fields is D gene, clone size, V gene, J gene, CDR3 DNA, CDR3 protein. A D gene is named only where the DNA matches it firmly. For some rows the clone size is stated as once, few or many, or as a class when expanded; others skip it.

d_gene: -; abundance: -; v_gene: TRBV29-1; j_gene: TRBJ2-7; CDR3nt: TGCAGCGTTGAAGTCATATCGGGAGACAGGGTCTCCTACGAGCAGTACTTC; CDR3aa: CSVEVISGDRVSYEQYF
d_gene: -; abundance: -; v_gene: TRBV24-1; j_gene: TRBJ2-5; CDR3nt: TGTGCCACCAGTACGCTGGGGGCTCAGCAAGAGACCCAGTACTTC; CDR3aa: CATSTLGAQQETQYF
d_gene: -; abundance: -; v_gene: TRBV6-2/TRBV6-3; j_gene: TRBJ1-1; CDR3nt: TGTGCCAGCAGTTACTGGACAGACACTGAAGCTTTCTTT; CDR3aa: CASSYWTDTEAFF
d_gene: -; abundance: -; v_gene: TRBV2; j_gene: TRBJ2-2; CDR3nt: TGTGCCAGCACCCCCCGCGGGGTTGGGGAGCTGTTTTTT; CDR3aa: CASTPRGVGELFF
d_gene: TRBD1; abundance: -; v_gene: TRBV5-1; j_gene: TRBJ1-3; CDR3nt: TGCGCCAGCAGCCAAGACAGGGCTACTGGAAACACCATATATTTT; CDR3aa: CASSQDRATGNTIYF
d_gene: TRBD1; abundance: few; v_gene: TRBV27; j_gene: TRBJ2-3; CDR3nt: TGTGCCAGCAGTTCGCGGACAGGGGCCTGGTATTTT; CDR3aa: CASSSRTGAWYF
d_gene: TRBD1; abundance: -; v_gene: TRBV6-8; j_gene: TRBJ1-3; CDR3nt: TGTGCCAGCAGTTACTTCGGGACAGGGTATTCTGGAAACACCATATATTTT; CDR3aa: CASSYFGTGYSGNTIYF
d_gene: -; abundance: -; v_gene: TRBV27; j_gene: TRBJ2-3; CDR3nt: TGTGCCAGCAGTAGCCTGACAGATCCCTCGGGAGATACGCAGTATTTT; CDR3aa: CASSSLTDPSGDTQYF
d_gene: -; abundance: once; v_gene: TRBV6-2/TRBV6-3; j_gene: TRBJ1-6; CDR3nt: TGTGCCAGCAGCCGGGGCTCCCCAATTTCAGATTCACCCCTCCACTTT; CDR3aa: CASSRGSPISDSPLHF
d_gene: -; abundance: -; v_gene: TRBV27; j_gene: TRBJ1-5; CDR3nt: TGTGCCAGCAGTTTATCCCCAGGGGCAGGCAATCAGCCCCAGCATTTT; CDR3aa: CASSLSPGAGNQPQHF
d_gene: TRBD1; abundance: once; v_gene: TRBV19; j_gene: TRBJ1-5; CDR3nt: TGTGCCAGTAGAACAGGGGCGAGGAGCAATCAGCCCCAGCATTTT; CDR3aa: CASRTGARSNQPQHF
d_gene: TRBD1; abundance: -; v_gene: TRBV5-1; j_gene: TRBJ1-3; CDR3nt: TGCGCCAGCAGCTTCTTATCGACAGGGGGATCTGGAAACACCATATATTTT; CDR3aa: CASSFLSTGGSGNTIYF
d_gene: -; abundance: -; v_gene: TRBV7-9; j_gene: TRBJ2-7; CDR3nt: TGTGCCAGCAGCTTAGCTGGACAGAGATTATACGAGCAGTACTTC; CDR3aa: CASSLAGQRLYEQYF
d_gene: -; abundance: -; v_gene: TRBV2; j_gene: TRBJ2-3; CDR3nt: TGTGCCAGCAGTCGGGGGTACCGCACAGATACGCAGTATTTT; CDR3aa: CASSRGYRTDTQYF
d_gene: TRBD1; abundance: -; v_gene: TRBV6-5; j_gene: TRBJ1-6; CDR3nt: TGTGCCAGCAGGGGACAGGCCTCTAATAATTCACCCCTCCACTTT; CDR3aa: CASRGQASNNSPLHF
d_gene: -; abundance: -; v_gene: TRBV7-3; j_gene: TRBJ2-3; CDR3nt: TGTGCCAGCAGCTTCACCGGGGATACGCAGTATTTT; CDR3aa: CASSFTGDTQYF
d_gene: -; abundance: -; v_gene: TRBV10-3; j_gene: TRBJ1-1; CDR3nt: TGTGCCATCAGTGAGTCTAGGAACACTGAAGCTTTCTTT; CDR3aa: CAISESRNTEAFF
d_gene: -; abundance: once; v_gene: TRBV24-1; j_gene: TRBJ1-4; CDR3nt: TGTGCCACCAGTGATTCTAGTGGTCCTAATGAAAAACTGTTTTTT; CDR3aa: CATSDSSGPNEKLFF
d_gene: -; abundance: -; v_gene: TRBV1; j_gene: TRBJ1-3; CDR3nt: TGCACCAGCAGCCAAGATTTGGGACACTCTGGAAACACCATATATTTT; CDR3aa: CTSSQDLGHSGNTIYF
d_gene: -; abundance: -; v_gene: TRBV6-5; j_gene: TRBJ2-7; CDR3nt: TGTGCCAGCAGTTACTCGGTACGGGGCGAGCAGTACTTC; CDR3aa: CASSYSVRGEQYF
d_gene: -; abundance: -; v_gene: TRBV24-1; j_gene: TRBJ2-1; CDR3nt: TGTGCCACCAGTGATTTTTCCGTGGGGAGCTCCTACAATGAGCAGTTCTTC; CDR3aa: CATSDFSVGSSYNEQFF
d_gene: -; abundance: -; v_gene: TRBV2; j_gene: TRBJ2-7; CDR3nt: TGTGCCAGCAGTGTTTCTGCAGGCTACGAGCAGTACTTC; CDR3aa: CASSVSAGYEQYF